This T cell receptor (beta chain) was sequenced in a study of cytomegalovirus exposure and HLA in healthy donors. Study-level findings and limits: Later examination showed HLA-associated TCR beta chains had greater clonal expansion than equally common others. Later analysis associated a missense DCLRE1C variant with TCR beta V- and J-gene trimming. The analysis excluded some indistinguishable V segments, including TRBV6-2 and TRBV6-3.

Use of 60 Vbeta and 13 Jbeta primers characterized the PCR. Libraries were prepared by immunoSEQ multiplex PCR; TCRdb keeps only in-frame clonotypes and omits some of them. The profile covers tens of thousands of clones, with roughly a tenth appearing a single time and around 24% taken by the ten largest. The table lists this clone with a few counts. The antigen is not known. Germline V lookup: CDR1 MGHRA, CDR2 YSYEKL. Losses at the gene ends were 4 bases for V and 7 bases for J; bases not matched to a gene: 14. The CDR3 has 17 residues. The receptor comes from a man between 60 and 75 years old in good health and CMV-seropositive. The chain is built from TRBV4-1 and TRBJ1-4; 8 nucleotides agree with TRBD1. The material sequenced was PBMCs. The CDR3 here is CASSLTDRDSYGEKLFF. The CDR3 bases are TGCGCCAGCAGCCTTACGGACAGGGATTCGTATGGTGAAAAACTGTTTTTT.